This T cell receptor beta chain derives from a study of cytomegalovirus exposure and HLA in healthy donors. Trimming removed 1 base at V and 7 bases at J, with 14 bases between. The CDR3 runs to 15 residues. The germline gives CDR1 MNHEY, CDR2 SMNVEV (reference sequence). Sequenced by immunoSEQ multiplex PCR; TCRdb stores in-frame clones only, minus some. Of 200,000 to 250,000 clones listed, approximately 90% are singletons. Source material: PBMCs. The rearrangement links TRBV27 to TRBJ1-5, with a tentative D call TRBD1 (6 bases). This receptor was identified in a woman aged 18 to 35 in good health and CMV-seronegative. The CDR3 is CASSLFGEGQQPQHF. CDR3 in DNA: TGTGCCAGCAGTTTATTTGGGGAGGGACAACAGCCCCAGCATTTT.